These T cell receptor beta chains were read from a single sample in a study of cytomegalovirus exposure and HLA in healthy donors. Method: immunoSEQ multiplex PCR; TCRdb's copy keeps in-frame clones and lacks some. The sample lists roughly 98,000 clones, about 78% seen once, with about 3.5% in the top ten. The material sequenced was PBMCs. Source of these receptors: a middle-aged man in good health and CMV-seronegative. Both conserved end residues are part of each CDR3. Fields, in order: V gene, clone size, J gene, D gene, CDR3 protein, CDR3 DNA. A D gene is named only where the DNA matches it firmly. Some rows have no size entry. The others give once, few or many, or a class for an expanded clone.

V gene: TRBV11-2; clone size: NA; J gene: TRBJ2-1; D gene: NA; CDR3 protein: CASSPPAAERFF; CDR3 DNA: TGTGCCAGCAGCCCTCCGGCGGCGGAGCGGTTCTTC
V gene: TRBV5-1; clone size: once; J gene: TRBJ1-6; D gene: TRBD1; CDR3 protein: CASSLAGQGLSPLHF; CDR3 DNA: TGCGCCAGCAGCTTGGCGGGACAGGGACTTTCACCCCTCCACTTT
V gene: TRBV9; clone size: NA; J gene: TRBJ2-2; D gene: TRBD2; CDR3 protein: CASSARTSVIGELFF; CDR3 DNA: TGTGCCAGCAGCGCCCGGACTAGCGTTATCGGGGAGCTGTTTTTT
V gene: TRBV27; clone size: NA; J gene: TRBJ1-6; D gene: TRBD1; CDR3 protein: CASRLTGHNSPLHF; CDR3 DNA: TGTGCCAGCAGGTTGACAGGGCATAATTCACCCCTCCACTTT
V gene: TRBV25-1; clone size: NA; J gene: TRBJ2-1; D gene: TRBD2; CDR3 protein: CASSESGTYNEQFF; CDR3 DNA: TGTGCCAGCAGTGAAAGCGGGACTTACAATGAGCAGTTCTTC
V gene: TRBV15; clone size: NA; J gene: TRBJ2-7; D gene: TRBD1; CDR3 protein: CATSTTSGTGNEQYF; CDR3 DNA: TGTGCCACCAGCACAACTTCCGGGACAGGGAACGAGCAGTACTTC
V gene: TRBV19; clone size: NA; J gene: TRBJ1-5; D gene: TRBD1; CDR3 protein: CASRGGTGPNQPQHF; CDR3 DNA: TGTGCCAGTAGAGGTGGGACAGGCCCCAATCAGCCCCAGCATTTT
V gene: TRBV7-8; clone size: once; J gene: TRBJ1-5; D gene: NA; CDR3 protein: CASSFGGNQPQHF; CDR3 DNA: TGTGCCAGCAGCTTCGGCGGAAATCAGCCCCAGCATTTT
V gene: TRBV5-8; clone size: NA; J gene: TRBJ1-1; D gene: NA; CDR3 protein: CASSLTGSGGAFF; CDR3 DNA: TGTGCCAGCAGCTTGACAGGGTCGGGAGGAGCTTTCTTT
V gene: TRBV4-1; clone size: NA; J gene: TRBJ2-3; D gene: TRBD2; CDR3 protein: CASSHGPGLAAGPNTDTQYF; CDR3 DNA: TGCGCCAGCAGCCATGGACCGGGACTAGCGGCAGGACCCAACACAGATACGCAGTATTTT
V gene: TRBV5-1; clone size: few; J gene: TRBJ1-1; D gene: TRBD1; CDR3 protein: CASSYNRGPSTEAFF; CDR3 DNA: TGCGCCAGCAGCTACAACAGGGGGCCCAGCACTGAAGCTTTCTTT
V gene: TRBV5-6; clone size: NA; J gene: TRBJ2-5; D gene: TRBD1; CDR3 protein: CASSLYRGETQYF; CDR3 DNA: TGTGCCAGCAGCTTGTACAGGGGGGAGACCCAGTACTTC
V gene: TRBV1; clone size: NA; J gene: TRBJ2-1; D gene: NA; CDR3 protein: CTSSQEPLGPLDNEQFF; CDR3 DNA: TGCACCAGCAGCCAAGAACCACTGGGGCCCCTTGACAATGAGCAGTTCTTC
V gene: TRBV10-1; clone size: few; J gene: TRBJ2-1; D gene: TRBD2; CDR3 protein: CASSEWASGRDNEQFF; CDR3 DNA: TGCGCCAGCAGTGAGTGGGCTAGCGGGCGGGACAATGAGCAGTTCTTC
V gene: TRBV30; clone size: few; J gene: TRBJ2-7; D gene: NA; CDR3 protein: CAWSVGGTSYEQYF; CDR3 DNA: TGTGCCTGGAGTGTAGGAGGGACCTCCTACGAGCAGTACTTC
V gene: TRBV6-1; clone size: NA; J gene: TRBJ2-1; D gene: NA; CDR3 protein: CASRGSAWDEQFF; CDR3 DNA: TGTGCCAGCAGGGGCTCTGCTTGGGATGAGCAGTTCTTC
V gene: TRBV7-9; clone size: NA; J gene: TRBJ2-7; D gene: TRBD1; CDR3 protein: CASSYPGQPLREQYF; CDR3 DNA: TGTGCCAGCAGTTATCCGGGACAGCCTTTGAGGGAGCAGTACTTC
V gene: TRBV29-1; clone size: NA; J gene: TRBJ2-4; D gene: NA; CDR3 protein: CSVESAKNIQYF; CDR3 DNA: TGCAGCGTGGAGTCAGCCAAAAACATTCAGTACTTC